The next 22 T cell receptor beta chains were all read from a single sample in a study of technical replicates of blood from a few donors. Data came from immunoSEQ multiplex PCR; TCRdb stores just in-frame clones and leaves some out. The sample records around 80,000 clones, around nine tenths being singletons. Sequencing input: T cells isolated from PBMCs. These receptor sequences come from a human donor in good health.

This chain uses TRBV5-6 with TRBJ1-2, with D tentatively TRBD1 (5 bases). Trimming shortened V by 4 bases and J by 1 base, and 8 bases separated the two germline ends. The CDR3 loop spans 13 amino acids. The germline gives CDR1 SGHDT, CDR2 YYEEEE. CDR3 sequence reads: CASSPGLNYGYTF. Here the CDR3 DNA reads TGTGCCAGCAGCCCGGGACTTAACTATGGCTACACCTTC.

The rearrangement uses TRBV5-4 and TRBJ1-3; D possibly corresponds to TRBD1 (6 bases). V gave up 3 bases and J gave up 4 bases, with 8 bases separating them. Germline values: CDR1 SGHNT, CDR2 YYREEE (reference sequence). The CDR3 is made up of 13 amino acids. The CDR3 region is CASSSGVGNTIYF. The CDR3 DNA sequence: TGTGCCAGCAGCTCAGGGGTCGGAAACACCATATATTTT.

The chain has TRBV10-3 and TRBJ2-7, with TRBD2 matching 15 bases. Germline values: CDR1 ENHRY, CDR2 SYGVKD. Unmatched junction bases numbered 14, after V lost 8 bases and J lost 6 bases. CDR3 length: 17 amino acids. CDR3 DNA sequence: TGTGCCATCGGGCGGACTAGCGGGAGGGCTTATTCCCCCGAGCAGTACTTC. Encoded protein: CAIGRTSGRAYSPEQYF.

This clone was seen only a few times. The chain couples TRBV30 to TRBJ1-5; possible D gene TRBD1, 5 bases. The CDR3 length is 14 residues. Trimming removed 2 bases from V and 5 bases from J, with 13 bases in between. The germline gives CDR1 GTSNPN, CDR2 SVGIG (reference sequence). The CDR3 sequence is CAWSHGHSDQPQHF. CDR3 sequence (DNA): TGTGCCTGGAGTCATGGACACTCAGATCAGCCCCAGCATTTT. Based on the CDR3 plus reference TRBV30 and TRBJ1-5, the full variable domain is SQTIHQWPATLVQPVGSPLSLECTVEGTSNPNLYWYRQAAGRGLQLLFYSVGIGQISSEVPQNLSASRPQDRQFILSSKKLLLSDSGFYLCAWSHGHSDQPQHFGDGTRLSIL.

V is TRBV19 and J is TRBJ1-1; D might be TRBD1 (6 bases). From germline, CDR1 is LNHDA and CDR2 SQIVND (reference sequence). The CDR3 sequence is 15 residues long. Trimming removed 6 bases at V and 7 bases at J, with 21 bases between. The DNA for the CDR3 is TGTGCCAGTAGCAGTCTCTGGGGGGGCCAGGGTGAAGCTTTCTTT. This sequence encodes CASSSLWGGQGEAFF. The entire variable domain, with the rest obtained from reference TRBV19 and TRBJ1-1, is as follows: DGGITQSPKYLFRKEGQNVTLSCEQNLNHDAMYWYRQDPGQGLRLIYYSQIVNDFQKGDIAEGYSVSREKKESFPLTVTSAQKNPTAFYLCASSSLWGGQGEAFFGQGTRLTVV.

For the CDR3, the DNA is TGCGCCAGCAGCCAGGGGAGGACTGAAGCTTTCTTT. Its translation: CASSQGRTEAFF. This rearrangement joins TRBV4-3 to TRBJ1-1; D unresolved. The germline gives CDR1 LGHNA, CDR2 YSLEER. This CDR3 has 12 residues. Trimming took off 3 bases at V and 5 bases at J, with 7 bases between the two ends.

This chain uses TRBV5-1 with TRBJ2-3, with 7 bases identical to TRBD2. The germline V gene has CDR1 SGHRS and CDR2 YFSETQ. The CDR3 spans 15 residues. Germline trimming cut 6 bases from V and 0 bases from J; bases unmatched to any gene: 7. In DNA, the CDR3 is TGCGCCAGCACCTTAGCGGGCCCTAGCACAGATACGCAGTATTTT. Its translation is CASTLAGPSTDTQYF. The full variable domain, its missing parts supplied by reference TRBV5-1 and TRBJ2-3, is KAGVTQTPRYLIKTRGQQVTLSCSPISGHRSVSWYQQTPGQGLQFLFEYFSETQRNKGNFPGRFSGRQFSNSRSEMNVSTLELGDSALYLCASTLAGPSTDTQYFGPGTRLTVL.

The chain combines TRBV30 with TRBJ1-5; D unclear. V lost 2 bases and J lost 0, with 8 bases in between. CDR3 length: 14 residues. Germline V gives CDR1 GTSNPN, CDR2 SVGIG (reference sequence). CDR3 region: CAWSTPYSNQPQHF. DNA for the CDR3: TGTGCCTGGAGTACACCTTATAGCAATCAGCCCCAGCATTTT. Full variable domain (outside the CDR3, taken from reference TRBV30 and TRBJ1-5): SQTIHQWPATLVQPVGSPLSLECTVEGTSNPNLYWYRQAAGRGLQLLFYSVGIGQISSEVPQNLSASRPQDRQFILSSKKLLLSDSGFYLCAWSTPYSNQPQHFGDGTRLSIL.

There are a few counts of this clone. V gene TRBV4-3 combines with J gene TRBJ2-5, with 14 bases aligning to TRBD2. The ends lost 4 bases at V and 4 bases at J; junction bases unmatched: 2. CDR3 size: 15 residues. Germline assignment: CDR1 LGHNA and CDR2 YSLEER. As DNA, the CDR3 is TGCGCCAGCAGCCTTGGGACTAGCGGGAGAGAGACCCAGTACTTC. Amino acid sequence: CASSLGTSGRETQYF.

The rearrangement uses TRBV9 and TRBJ2-7; TRBD2 matches at 10 bases. Germline CDR1 SGDLS, CDR2 YYNGEE. This CDR3 has 15 amino acids. V lost 4 bases, J lost 6 bases, and 10 bases stayed unmatched. The CDR3 nucleotides are TGTGCCAGCAGCCCCATCGTAGCGGGAGGCGGCGAGCAGTACTTC. Protein product: CASSPIVAGGGEQYF.

This chain uses TRBV7-2 with TRBJ2-1; TRBD2 matches at 7 bases. J was trimmed by 5 bases and V by 1 base; bases with no gene match: 8. This CDR3 comprises 16 residues. The germline V gene encodes CDR1 SGHTA and CDR2 FQGNSA. CDR3 sequence: CASSLVWSAGNNEQFF. The CDR3 nucleotides are TGTGCCAGCAGCTTAGTGTGGTCAGCGGGGAACAATGAGCAGTTCTTC.

The rearrangement joins TRBV7-3 to TRBJ2-2; 8 positions agree with TRBD2. Germline CDR1 and CDR2: SGHTA and FQGTGA. V lost 3 bases, J lost 6 bases, and 6 bases stayed unmatched. The CDR3 spans 15 residues. The CDR3 DNA sequence: TGTGCCAGCAGCTTCAGCGGGGGCCCTGCCGGGGAGCTGTTTTTT. Protein sequence: CASSFSGGPAGELFF.

V usage is TRBV11-2 and J usage is TRBJ2-5; a possible D gene is TRBD2 (6 bases). This CDR3 is built from 15 residues. Per germline, CDR1 SGHAT and CDR2 FQNNGV. V lost 5 bases and J 4 bases, leaving 17 bases between the germline ends. CDR3 amino acids: CASSRSPGVTETQYF. CDR3 coding DNA: TGTGCCAGCAGCCGAAGTCCGGGAGTGACAGAGACCCAGTACTTC.

The count of this clone is one. V is TRBV30 and J is TRBJ2-3; TRBD1 might be the D (5 bases). CDR1 and CDR2 from the germline V gene are GTSNPN and SVGIG (reference sequence). The CDR3 is 14 amino acids. Trimming left V 4 bases short and J 2 bases short, with 13 bases between. CDR3 residues: CAWTKGVITDTQYF. CDR3 in DNA: TGTGCCTGGACCAAAGGGGTGATCACAGATACGCAGTATTTT.

The sample holds one count of this clone. The junction shows a germline mismatch at one end, possibly a read error. The V and J genes are TRBV7-7 and TRBJ2-1; D gene unclear. The CDR3 has 13 residues. CDR1 and CDR2 (germline): SSHAT, FNYEAQ (reference sequence). As DNA, the CDR3 is TGTGCTAGCAGCTTAGACTCCCTCAATGAGCAGTTCTTC. This sequence encodes CASSLDSLNEQFF.

Only one count was recorded for this clone. The chain couples TRBV10-1 to TRBJ2-3; D possibly corresponds to TRBD1 (6 bases). The V gene lost 4 bases and the J gene lost 2 bases, with 13 bases spanning the gap. Germline CDR1 WNHNN, CDR2 SYGVQD (reference sequence). CDR3 length equals 15 residues. CDR3 DNA: TGCGCCAGCAGTGGAGTGACAGGTCCCACAGATACGCAGTATTTT. This translates into CASSGVTGPTDTQYF.

The rearrangement joins TRBV6-5 to TRBJ2-1, with D perhaps matching TRBD2 (6 bases). The CDR3 runs to 13 residues. The germline V gene has CDR1 MNHEY and CDR2 SVGAGI. Trimming shortened V by 7 bases and J by 4 bases, and 11 bases separated the two germline ends. The CDR3 region is CASKGSGYNEQFF. In DNA form, the CDR3 reads TGTGCCAGCAAGGGAAGCGGGTACAATGAGCAGTTCTTC.

The gene calls are TRBV2 and TRBJ1-1; the match to TRBD1 covers 9 bases. The length of the CDR3 is 12 residues. The germline V gene encodes CDR1 SNHLY and CDR2 FYNNEI. Losses at the gene ends were 9 bases for V and 9 bases for J; bases not matched to a gene: 8. CDR3 nucleotide sequence: TGTGCCAGACAAGGACAGGGGATCCAAGCTTTCTTT. Translated: CARQGQGIQAFF.

This clone has only one observation. This chain uses TRBV7-8 with TRBJ2-5, with unresolved D. Germline CDR1 SGHVS, CDR2 FQNEAQ. Trimming left V 1 base short and J 2 bases short, with 8 bases between. The length of the CDR3 is 14 residues. CDR3 DNA sequence: TGTGCCAGCAGCTTAGTAGACAAGCAAGAGACCCAGTACTTC. Residues: CASSLVDKQETQYF. The full variable domain, in which reference TRBV7-8 and TRBJ2-5 provide the parts outside the CDR3, is GAGVSQSPRYKVAKRGQDVALRCDPISGHVSLFWYQQALGQGPEFLTYFQNEAQLDKSGLPSDRFFAERPEGSVSTLKIQRTQQEDSAVYLCASSLVDKQETQYFGPGTRLLVL.

The chain uses TRBV4-1 and TRBJ2-2; 11 bases align to TRBD2. The J segment lost 5 bases and the V segment lost 0 bases, leaving 11 bases of the junction unmatched. CDR1 MGHRA and CDR2 YSYEKL come from the germline V gene. CDR3 size: 19 residues. The chain's CDR3 is CASSQEPSALAGGTGELFF. As DNA, the CDR3 is TGCGCCAGCAGCCAAGAACCGTCAGCCCTAGCGGGAGGTACCGGGGAGCTGTTTTTT.

This clone was seen a single time. Here the CDR3 reads CATSRVRTENIQYF. CDR3 sequence (DNA): TGTGCCACCAGCAGAGTCAGGACAGAAAACATTCAGTACTTC. The chain employs TRBV15 and TRBJ2-4; maybe TRBD1 (6 bases). Germline loops: CDR1 LNHNV, CDR2 YYDKDF (reference sequence). V was clipped by 1 base and J by 5 bases, with 9 bases between them. CDR3 length: 14 residues.

CDR3 protein: CASSFLAGPNTGELFF. As DNA, the CDR3 is TGTGCCAGCAGCTTTCTAGCGGGACCGAACACCGGGGAGCTGTTTTTT. The V and J genes are TRBV11-2 and TRBJ2-2, with 9 positions matching TRBD2. The CDR3 consists of 16 residues. CDR1 is SGHAT, CDR2 FQNNGV, per germline. The trim removed 3 bases at V and 0 bases at J, leaving 2 bases unmatched.